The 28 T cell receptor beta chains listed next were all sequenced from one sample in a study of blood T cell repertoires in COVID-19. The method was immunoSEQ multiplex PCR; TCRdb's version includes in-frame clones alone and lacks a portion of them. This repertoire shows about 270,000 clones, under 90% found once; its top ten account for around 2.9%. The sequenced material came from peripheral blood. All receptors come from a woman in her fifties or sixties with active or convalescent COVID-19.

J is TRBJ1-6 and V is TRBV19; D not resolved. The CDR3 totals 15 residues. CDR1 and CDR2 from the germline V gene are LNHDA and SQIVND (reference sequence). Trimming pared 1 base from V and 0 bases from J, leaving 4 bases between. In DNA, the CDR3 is TGTGCCAGTAGTATAGCGAGCTCCTATAATTCACCCCTCCACTTT. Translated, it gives CASSIASSYNSPLHF.

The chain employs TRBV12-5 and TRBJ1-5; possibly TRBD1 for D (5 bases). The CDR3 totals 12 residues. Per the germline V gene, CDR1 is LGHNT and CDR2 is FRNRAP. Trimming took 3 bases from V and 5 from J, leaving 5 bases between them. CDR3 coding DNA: TGTGCTAGTGGTTTACAGGATCAGCCCCAGCATTTT. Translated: CASGLQDQPQHF.

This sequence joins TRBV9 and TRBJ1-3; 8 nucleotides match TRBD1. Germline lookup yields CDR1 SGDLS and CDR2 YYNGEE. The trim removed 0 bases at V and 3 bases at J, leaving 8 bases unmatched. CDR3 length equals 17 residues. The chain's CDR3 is CASSVAAQGAVGNTIYF. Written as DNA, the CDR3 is TGTGCCAGCAGCGTAGCGGCCCAGGGGGCTGTTGGAAACACCATATATTTT.

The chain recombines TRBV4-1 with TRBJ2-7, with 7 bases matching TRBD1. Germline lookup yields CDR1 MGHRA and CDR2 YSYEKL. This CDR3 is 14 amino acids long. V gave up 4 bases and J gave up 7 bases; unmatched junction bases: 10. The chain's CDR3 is CASSRLPKTGEQYF. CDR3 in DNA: TGCGCCAGCAGCCGACTACCCAAGACAGGGGAGCAGTACTTC.

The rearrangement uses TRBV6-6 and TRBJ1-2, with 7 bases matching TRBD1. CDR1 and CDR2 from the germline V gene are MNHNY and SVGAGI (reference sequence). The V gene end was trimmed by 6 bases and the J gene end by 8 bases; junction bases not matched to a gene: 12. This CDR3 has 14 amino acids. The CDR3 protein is CASREGAAFGGYTF. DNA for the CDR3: TGTGCCAGCAGAGAGGGGGCGGCGTTTGGGGGCTACACCTTC.

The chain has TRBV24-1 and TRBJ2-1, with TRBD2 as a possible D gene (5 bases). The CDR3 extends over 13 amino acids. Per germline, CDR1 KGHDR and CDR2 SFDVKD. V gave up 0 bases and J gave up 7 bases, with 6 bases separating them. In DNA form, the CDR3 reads TGTGCCACCAGTGATTTGGGGAGAAATGAGCAGTTCTTC. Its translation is CATSDLGRNEQFF.

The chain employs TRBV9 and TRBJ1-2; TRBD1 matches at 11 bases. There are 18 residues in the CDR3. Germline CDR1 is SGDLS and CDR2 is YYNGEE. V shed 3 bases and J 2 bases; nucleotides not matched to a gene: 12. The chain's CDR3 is CASSAGTGTGGINYGYTF. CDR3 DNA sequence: TGTGCCAGCAGCGCCGGGACCGGGACAGGGGGTATCAACTATGGCTACACCTTC.

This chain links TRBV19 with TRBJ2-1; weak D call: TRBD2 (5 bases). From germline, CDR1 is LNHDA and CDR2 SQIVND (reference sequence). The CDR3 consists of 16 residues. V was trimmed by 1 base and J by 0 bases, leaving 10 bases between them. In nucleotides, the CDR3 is TGTGCCAGTAGTATAGTGGCAGGAGGCTCCTACAATGAGCAGTTCTTC. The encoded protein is CASSIVAGGSYNEQFF.

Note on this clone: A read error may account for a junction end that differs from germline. CDR3 DNA sequence: TGTGCTAGCAGCTTTGGCGGGGGGGCTATCAATGAGCAGTTCTTC. Its translation: CASSFGGGAINEQFF. J is TRBJ2-1 and V is TRBV7-7, with TRBD2 identical over 9 bases. Germline V gives CDR1 SSHAT, CDR2 FNYEAQ (reference sequence). The length of the CDR3 is 15 residues.

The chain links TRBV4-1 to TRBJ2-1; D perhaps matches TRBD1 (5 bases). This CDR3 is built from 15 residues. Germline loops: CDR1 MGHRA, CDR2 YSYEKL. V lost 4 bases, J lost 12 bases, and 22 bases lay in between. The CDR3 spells CASSPPSDTVTGQFF. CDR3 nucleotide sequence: TGCGCCAGCAGCCCTCCCTCGGACACCGTTACCGGGCAGTTCTTC.

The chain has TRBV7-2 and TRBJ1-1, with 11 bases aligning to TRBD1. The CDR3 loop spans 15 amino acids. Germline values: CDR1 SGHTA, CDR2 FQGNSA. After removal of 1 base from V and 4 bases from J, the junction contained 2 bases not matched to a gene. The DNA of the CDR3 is TGTGCCAGCAGCTTAGTGGGACAGGGGGGCACTGAAGCTTTCTTT. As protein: CASSLVGQGGTEAFF.

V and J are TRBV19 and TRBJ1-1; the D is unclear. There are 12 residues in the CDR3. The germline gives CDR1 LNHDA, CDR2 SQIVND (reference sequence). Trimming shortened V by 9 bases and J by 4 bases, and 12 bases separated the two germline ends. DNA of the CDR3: TGTGCCAGCTCGACCCCAGGCACTGAAGCTTTCTTT. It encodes CASSTPGTEAFF.

This chain's CDR3 is CASSAGGGTPTGELFF. CDR3 in DNA: TGTGCCAGCAGCGCCGGCGGAGGGACGCCCACCGGGGAGCTGTTTTTT. The chain carries TRBV28 and TRBJ2-2; D is possibly TRBD2 (6 bases). Germline CDR1 MDHEN, CDR2 SYDVKM. This CDR3 comprises 16 residues. The V end lost 6 bases, the J end lost 4 bases, and 18 bases lay between the germline ends. Full variable domain (outside the CDR3, taken from reference TRBV28 and TRBJ2-2): DVKVTQSSRYLVKRTGEKVFLECVQDMDHENMFWYRQDPGLGLRLIYFSYDVKMKEKGDIPEGYSVSREKKERFSLILESASTNQTSMYLCASSAGGGTPTGELFFGEGSRLTVL.

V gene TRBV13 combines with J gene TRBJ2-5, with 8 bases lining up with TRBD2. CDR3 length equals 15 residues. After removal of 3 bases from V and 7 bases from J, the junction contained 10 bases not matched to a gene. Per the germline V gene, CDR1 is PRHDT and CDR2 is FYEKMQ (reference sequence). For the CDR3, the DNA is TGTGCCAGCAGCTTCGGGCGGGGGGCTCGGGTGACCCAGTACTTC. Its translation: CASSFGRGARVTQYF.

CDR3: CASSYSPATSGNTIYF. The CDR3 DNA reads TGTGCCAGCAGTTATTCTCCAGCGACCTCTGGAAACACCATATATTTT. The gene calls are TRBV6-2 or TRBV6-3 and TRBJ1-3; D is unresolved. V was trimmed by 3 bases and J by 0 bases, leaving 12 bases between them. The CDR3 loop spans 16 amino acids. Germline CDR1 MNHEY, CDR2 SVGEGT.

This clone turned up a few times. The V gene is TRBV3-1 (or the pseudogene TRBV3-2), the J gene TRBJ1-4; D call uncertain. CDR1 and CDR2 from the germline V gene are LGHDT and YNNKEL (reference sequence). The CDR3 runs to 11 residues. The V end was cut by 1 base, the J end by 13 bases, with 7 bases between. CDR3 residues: CASSQANTLFF. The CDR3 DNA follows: TGTGCCAGCAGCCAAGCCAACACACTGTTTTTT.

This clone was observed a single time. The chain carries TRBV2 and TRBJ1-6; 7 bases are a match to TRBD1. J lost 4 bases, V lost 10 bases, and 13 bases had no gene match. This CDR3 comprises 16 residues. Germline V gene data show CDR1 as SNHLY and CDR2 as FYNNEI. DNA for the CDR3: TGTGCCATCCTGGGACAGCCGAAGGCGTATAATTCACCCCTCCACTTT. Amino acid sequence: CAILGQPKAYNSPLHF. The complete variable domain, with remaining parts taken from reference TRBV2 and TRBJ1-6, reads EPEVTQTPSHQVTQMGQEVILRCVPISNHLYFYWYRQILGQKVEFLVSFYNNEISEKSEIFDDQFSVERPDGSNFTLKIRSTKLEDSAMYFCAILGQPKAYNSPLHFGNGTRLTVT.

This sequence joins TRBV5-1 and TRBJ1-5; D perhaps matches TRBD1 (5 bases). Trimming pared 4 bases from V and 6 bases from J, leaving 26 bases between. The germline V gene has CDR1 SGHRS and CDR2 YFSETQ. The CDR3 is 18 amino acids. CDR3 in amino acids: CASSHKARRGGIGQPQHF. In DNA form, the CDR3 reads TGCGCCAGCAGCCACAAAGCCCGTCGTGGGGGGATAGGTCAGCCCCAGCATTTT.

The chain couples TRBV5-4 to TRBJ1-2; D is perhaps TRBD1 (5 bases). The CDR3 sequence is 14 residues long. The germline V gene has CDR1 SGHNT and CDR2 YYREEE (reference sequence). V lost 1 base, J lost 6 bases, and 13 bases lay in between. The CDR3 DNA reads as TGTGCCAGCAGCTTGTGGGGGGGAGGGGATGGCTACACCTTC. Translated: CASSLWGGGDGYTF.

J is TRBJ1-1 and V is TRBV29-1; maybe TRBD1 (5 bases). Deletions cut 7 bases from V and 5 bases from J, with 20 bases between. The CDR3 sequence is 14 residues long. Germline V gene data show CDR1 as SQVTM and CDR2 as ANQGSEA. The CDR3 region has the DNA TGCAGCGGGCGTAGCCTCAGGGAAAGAACTGAAGCTTTCTTT. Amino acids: CSGRSLRERTEAFF.

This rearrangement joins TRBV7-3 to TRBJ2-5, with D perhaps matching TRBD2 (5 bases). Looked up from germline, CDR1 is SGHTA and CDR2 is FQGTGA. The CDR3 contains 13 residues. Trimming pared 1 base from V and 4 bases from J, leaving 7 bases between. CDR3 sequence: CASSLREGETQYF. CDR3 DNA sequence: TGTGCCAGCAGCTTAAGAGAGGGAGAGACCCAGTACTTC.

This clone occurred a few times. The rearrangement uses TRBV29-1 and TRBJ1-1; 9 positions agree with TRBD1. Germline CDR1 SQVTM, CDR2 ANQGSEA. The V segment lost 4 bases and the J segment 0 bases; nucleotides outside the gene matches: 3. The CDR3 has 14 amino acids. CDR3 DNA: TGCAGCGTTGCCGGACAGGGGATGAACACTGAAGCTTTCTTT. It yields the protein CSVAGQGMNTEAFF.

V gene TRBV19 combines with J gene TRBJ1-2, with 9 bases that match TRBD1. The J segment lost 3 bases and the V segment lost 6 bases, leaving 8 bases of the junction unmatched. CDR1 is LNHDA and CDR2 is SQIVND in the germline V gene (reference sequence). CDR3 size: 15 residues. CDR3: CASSPGQGGHYGYTF. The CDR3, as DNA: TGTGCCAGTAGCCCGGGACAGGGAGGACACTATGGCTACACCTTC.

CDR3 coding DNA: TGTGCCAGCAGCGTAGCCCCCCTAGCGGGGGTAACAGATACGCAGTATTTT. Amino acid sequence: CASSVAPLAGVTDTQYF. The genes are TRBV9 and TRBJ2-3, with 10 nucleotides matching TRBD2. The CDR3 spans 17 residues. J was trimmed by 3 bases and V by 0 bases; bases with no gene match: 7. Germline values: CDR1 SGDLS, CDR2 YYNGEE.

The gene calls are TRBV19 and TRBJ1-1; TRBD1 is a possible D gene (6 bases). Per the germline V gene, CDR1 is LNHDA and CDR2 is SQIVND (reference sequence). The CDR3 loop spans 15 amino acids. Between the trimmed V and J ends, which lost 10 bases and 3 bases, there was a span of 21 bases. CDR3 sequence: CATTRGGVGDTEAFF. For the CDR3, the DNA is TGTGCCACCACTAGGGGGGGGGTAGGGGACACTGAAGCTTTCTTT.

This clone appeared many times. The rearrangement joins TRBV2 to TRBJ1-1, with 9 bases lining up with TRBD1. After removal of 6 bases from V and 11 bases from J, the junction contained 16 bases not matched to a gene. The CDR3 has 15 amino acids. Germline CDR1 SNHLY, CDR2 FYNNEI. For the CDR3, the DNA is TGTGCCAGCAGCGGACTAACAGGGGGCGGGGGAGTGGCTTTCTTT. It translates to CASSGLTGGGGVAFF. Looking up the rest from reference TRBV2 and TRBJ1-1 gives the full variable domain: EPEVTQTPSHQVTQMGQEVILRCVPISNHLYFYWYRQILGQKVEFLVSFYNNEISEKSEIFDDQFSVERPDGSNFTLKIRSTKLEDSAMYFCASSGLTGGGGVAFFGQGTRLTVV.

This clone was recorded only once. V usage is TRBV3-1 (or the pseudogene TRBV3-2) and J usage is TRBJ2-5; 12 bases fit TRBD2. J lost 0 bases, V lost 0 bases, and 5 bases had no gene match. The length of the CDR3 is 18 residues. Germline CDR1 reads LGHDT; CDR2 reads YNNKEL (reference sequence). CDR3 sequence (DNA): TGTGCCAGCAGCCAAGATCACCTAGCGGGGGGGTACCAAGAGACCCAGTACTTC. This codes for CASSQDHLAGGYQETQYF.

CDR3 nucleotide sequence: TGTGCCAGCAGCCGACCTCCCCATGGGAGGGGAAACACTGAAGCTTTCTTT. Encoded protein: CASSRPPHGRGNTEAFF. This chain uses TRBV5-4 with TRBJ1-1; D may be TRBD1 (5 bases). The CDR3 contains 17 residues. Trimming shortened V by 4 bases and J by 2 bases, and 21 bases separated the two germline ends. From germline, CDR1 is SGHNT and CDR2 YYREEE (reference sequence).